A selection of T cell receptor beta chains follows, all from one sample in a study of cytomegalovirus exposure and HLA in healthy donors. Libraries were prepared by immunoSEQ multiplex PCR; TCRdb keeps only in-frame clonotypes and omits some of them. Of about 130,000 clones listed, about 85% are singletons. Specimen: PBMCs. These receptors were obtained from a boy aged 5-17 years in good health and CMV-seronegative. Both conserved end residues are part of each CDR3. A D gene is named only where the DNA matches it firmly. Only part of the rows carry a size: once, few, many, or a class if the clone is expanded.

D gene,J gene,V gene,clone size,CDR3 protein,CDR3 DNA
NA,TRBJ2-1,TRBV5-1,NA,CASIPGGIVNEQFF,TGCGCCAGCATCCCTGGCGGGATTGTTAATGAGCAGTTCTTC
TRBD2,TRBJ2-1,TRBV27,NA,CASSLFSLAGANEQFF,TGTGCCAGCAGTTTATTTTCCCTAGCGGGGGCCAATGAGCAGTTCTTC
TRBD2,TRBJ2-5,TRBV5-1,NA,CASSLSLAGGPEETQYF,TGCGCCAGCAGCTTGTCTCTAGCGGGAGGGCCAGAAGAGACCCAGTACTTC
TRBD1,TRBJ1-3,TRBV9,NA,CASSARMGQGNTIYF,TGTGCCAGCAGCGCACGGATGGGACAGGGGAACACCATATATTTT
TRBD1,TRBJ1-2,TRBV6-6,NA,CASSYLDRGLYGYPF,TGTGCCAGCAGTTACCTGGACAGGGGGCTCTATGGCTACCCCTTC
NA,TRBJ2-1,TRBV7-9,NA,CASSLASGSHNEQFF,TGTGCCAGCAGCTTAGCATCGGGGTCCCACAATGAGCAGTTCTTC
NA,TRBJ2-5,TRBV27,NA,CASRTNRGLETQYF,TGTGCCAGCAGAACGAATAGGGGATTGGAGACCCAGTACTTC
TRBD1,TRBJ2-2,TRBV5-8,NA,CASSAGQVLTGELFF,TGTGCCAGCAGCGCGGGACAGGTTTTAACCGGGGAGCTGTTTTTT
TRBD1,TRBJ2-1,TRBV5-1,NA,CASSGDSSLYNEQFF,TGCGCCAGCAGCGGGGACAGTTCCCTTTACAATGAGCAGTTCTTC
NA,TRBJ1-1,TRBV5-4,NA,CASSARDSYTEAFF,TGTGCCAGCAGCGCGAGAGACAGTTACACTGAAGCTTTCTTT
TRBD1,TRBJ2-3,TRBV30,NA,CAWTGQDTDTQYF,TGTGCCTGGACGGGACAGGACACAGATACGCAGTATTTT
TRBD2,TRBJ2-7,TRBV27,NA,CASSLNTPGGGNEQYF,TGTGCCAGCAGTTTAAATACGCCGGGAGGGGGTAACGAGCAGTACTTC
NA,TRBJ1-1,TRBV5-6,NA,CASQPRRVLNTEAFF,TGTGCCAGCCAACCGCGACGGGTCTTGAACACTGAAGCTTTCTTT
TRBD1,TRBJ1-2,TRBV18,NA,CASSPPGQGHYGYTF,TGTGCCAGCTCACCACCAGGACAGGGACACTATGGCTACACCTTC
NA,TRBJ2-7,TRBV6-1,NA,CASSEDSSHEQYF,TGTGCCAGCAGTGAGGACAGTTCCCACGAGCAGTACTTC
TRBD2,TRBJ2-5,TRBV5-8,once,CASSGGLAGSQETQYF,TGTGCCAGCAGCGGCGGACTAGCGGGGAGCCAAGAGACCCAGTACTTC
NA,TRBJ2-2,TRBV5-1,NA,CASSWDTNTGELFF,TGCGCCAGCAGCTGGGACACAAACACCGGGGAGCTGTTTTTT
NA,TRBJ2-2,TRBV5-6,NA,CASSPVTGELFF,TGTGCCAGCAGCCCGGTAACCGGGGAGCTGTTTTTT
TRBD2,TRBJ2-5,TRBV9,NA,CASSVGLAGAGETQYF,TGTGCCAGCAGCGTAGGGCTAGCGGGAGCAGGAGAGACCCAGTACTTC
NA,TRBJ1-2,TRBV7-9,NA,CASSLSRASPTNYGYTF,TGTGCCAGCAGCTTATCCAGGGCAAGCCCCACTAACTATGGCTACACCTTC
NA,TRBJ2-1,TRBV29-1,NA,CSVYFRGGQFF,TGCAGCGTTTATTTCAGGGGTGGGCAGTTCTTC
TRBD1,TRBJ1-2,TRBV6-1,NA,CASIGDRGGGYTF,TGTGCCAGCATCGGAGACAGGGGGGGTGGCTACACCTTC
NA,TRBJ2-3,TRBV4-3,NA,CASSLGRDTDTQYF,TGCGCCAGCAGCCTCGGGAGAGACACAGATACGCAGTATTTT
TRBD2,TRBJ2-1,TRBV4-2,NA,CASSQGLVSNEQFF,TGTGCCAGCAGCCAGGGACTAGTCTCCAATGAGCAGTTCTTC
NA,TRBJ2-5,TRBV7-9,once,CASSLDSRGTQYF,TGTGCCAGCAGCTTAGATAGCAGGGGGACCCAGTACTTC
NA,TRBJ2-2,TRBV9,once,CASSVGRGDTGELFF,TGTGCCAGCAGCGTAGGGAGGGGAGACACCGGGGAGCTGTTTTTT
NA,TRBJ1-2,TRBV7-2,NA,CASSLGQFLNYGYTF,TGTGCCAGCAGCTTAGGCCAGTTCCTTAACTATGGCTACACCTTC
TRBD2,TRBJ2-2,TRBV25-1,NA,CASSELGLAGDTGELFF,TGTGCCAGCAGTGAATTGGGACTAGCGGGGGACACCGGGGAGCTGTTTTTT
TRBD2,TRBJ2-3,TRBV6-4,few,CASSEAGITDTQYF,TGTGCCAGCAGTGAAGCGGGGATCACAGATACGCAGTATTTT
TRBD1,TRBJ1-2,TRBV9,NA,CASSVHPGGGYGYTF,TGTGCCAGCAGCGTACATCCAGGGGGCGGCTATGGCTACACCTTC
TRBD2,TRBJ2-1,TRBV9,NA,CASSVDRRGDPYNEQFF,TGTGCCAGCAGCGTAGATCGGCGGGGGGACCCCTACAATGAGCAGTTCTTC
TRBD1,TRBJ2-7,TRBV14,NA,CASSRRDRDYEQYF,TGTGCCAGCAGCCGAAGGGACAGGGACTACGAGCAGTACTTC
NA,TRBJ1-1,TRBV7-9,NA,CASSLVGGDGEAFF,TGTGCCAGCAGCTTAGTTGGGGGGGACGGTGAAGCTTTCTTT
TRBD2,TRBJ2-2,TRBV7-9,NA,CASSLGTSENTGELFF,TGTGCCAGCAGCTTAGGGACTAGCGAGAACACCGGGGAGCTGTTTTTT
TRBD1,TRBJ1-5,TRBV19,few,CASRLTGASQPQHF,TGTGCCAGTAGGTTGACAGGGGCGAGTCAGCCCCAGCATTTT
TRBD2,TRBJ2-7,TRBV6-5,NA,CASIPPTSGVYEQYF,TGTGCCAGCATTCCGCCGACTAGCGGGGTCTACGAGCAGTACTTC
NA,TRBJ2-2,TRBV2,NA,CAMGLLNTGELFF,TGTGCCATGGGACTGCTGAATACCGGGGAGCTGTTTTTT
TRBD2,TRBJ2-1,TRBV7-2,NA,CASSSTSGGYNEQFF,TGTGCCAGCAGCTCCACTAGCGGGGGATACAATGAGCAGTTCTTC
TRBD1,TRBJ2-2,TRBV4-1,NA,CASSRRQGNTGELFF,TGCGCCAGCAGCCGACGACAGGGCAACACCGGGGAGCTGTTTTTT
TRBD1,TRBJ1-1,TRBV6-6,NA,CASRRRQGGEAFF,TGTGCCAGCAGGCGAAGACAGGGCGGTGAAGCTTTCTTT
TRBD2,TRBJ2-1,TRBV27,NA,CASSLWGTRDEQFF,TGTGCCAGCAGTTTATGGGGGACTAGGGATGAGCAGTTCTTC